The entry below gives a single T cell receptor beta chain sequence along with its context. The CDR3 sequence is 11 residues long. The germline V gene has CDR1 GTSNPN and CDR2 SVGIG (reference sequence). The V end lost 4 bases, the J end lost 4 bases, and 8 bases lay between the germline ends. The sample originates from a study of OX40 agonist ivuxolimab in advanced cancers. Repertoires were generated with immunoSEQ multiplex PCR, while TCRdb's copy carries only in-frame clones and drops some. The sample consists of approximately 61,000 clones, more than 85% of them appearing once. The sequencing used CD4+ or CD8+ T cells sorted from blood, collected in a trial of the OX40 agonist ivuxolimab. This clonotype was obtained from an adult with an advanced solid tumor such as melanoma, head and neck, liver or kidney cancer. The chain links TRBV30 to TRBJ2-7; maybe TRBD1 (5 bases). The CDR3 spells CAWTAGYEQYF. The CDR3 DNA reads TGTGCCTGGACCGCAGGGTACGAGCAGTACTTC. Using reference TRBV30 and TRBJ2-7 for the parts outside the CDR3, the full variable domain is SQTIHQWPATLVQPVGSPLSLECTVEGTSNPNLYWYRQAAGRGLQLLFYSVGIGQISSEVPQNLSASRPQDRQFILSSKKLLLSDSGFYLCAWTAGYEQYFGPGTRLTVT.